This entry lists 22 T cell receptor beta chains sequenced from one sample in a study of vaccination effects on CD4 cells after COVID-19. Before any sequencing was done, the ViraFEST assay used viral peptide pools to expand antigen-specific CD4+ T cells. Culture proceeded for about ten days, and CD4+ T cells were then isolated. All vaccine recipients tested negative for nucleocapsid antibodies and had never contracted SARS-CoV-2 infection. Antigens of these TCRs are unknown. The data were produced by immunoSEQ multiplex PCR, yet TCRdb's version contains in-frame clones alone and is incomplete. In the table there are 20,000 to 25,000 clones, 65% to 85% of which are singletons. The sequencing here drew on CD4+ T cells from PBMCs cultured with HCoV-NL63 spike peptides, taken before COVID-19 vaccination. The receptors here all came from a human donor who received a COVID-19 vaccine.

CDR3: CATSAAGTRAANEQFF. In nucleotides, the CDR3 is TGTGCCACCAGTGCAGCCGGGACTAGGGCCGCCAATGAGCAGTTCTTC. The rearrangement joins TRBV24-1 to TRBJ2-1; 8 bases map to TRBD2. Germline V CDR1 and CDR2: KGHDR, SFDVKD. The J segment lost 6 bases and the V segment lost 5 bases, leaving 11 bases of the junction unmatched. This CDR3 spans 16 amino acids.

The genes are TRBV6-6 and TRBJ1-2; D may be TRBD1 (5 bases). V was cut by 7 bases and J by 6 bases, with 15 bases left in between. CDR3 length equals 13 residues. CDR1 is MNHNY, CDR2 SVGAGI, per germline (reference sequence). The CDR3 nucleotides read TGTGCCAGCACAATCGGGGGACGGGATGGCTACACCTTC. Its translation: CASTIGGRDGYTF.

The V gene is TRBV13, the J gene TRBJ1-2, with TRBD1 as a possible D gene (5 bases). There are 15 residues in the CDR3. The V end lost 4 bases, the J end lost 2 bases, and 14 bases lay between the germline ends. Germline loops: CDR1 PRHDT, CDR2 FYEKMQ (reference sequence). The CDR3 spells CASSSARGLNYGYTF. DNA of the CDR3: TGTGCCAGCAGCTCGGCAAGGGGCCTGAACTATGGCTACACCTTC.

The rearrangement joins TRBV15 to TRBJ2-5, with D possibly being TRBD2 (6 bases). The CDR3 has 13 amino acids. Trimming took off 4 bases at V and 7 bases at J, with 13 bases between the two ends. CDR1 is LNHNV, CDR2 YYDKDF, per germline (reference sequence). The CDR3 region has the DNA TGTGCCACCAGCAACCGGGACTTCGGGACCCAGTACTTC. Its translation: CATSNRDFGTQYF.

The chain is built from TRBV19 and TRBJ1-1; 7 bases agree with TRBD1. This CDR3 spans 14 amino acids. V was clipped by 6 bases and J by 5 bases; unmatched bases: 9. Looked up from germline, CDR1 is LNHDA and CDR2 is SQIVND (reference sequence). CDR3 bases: TGTGCCAGTAGCATACAGGGGCTCGGGACTGAAGCTTTCTTT. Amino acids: CASSIQGLGTEAFF.

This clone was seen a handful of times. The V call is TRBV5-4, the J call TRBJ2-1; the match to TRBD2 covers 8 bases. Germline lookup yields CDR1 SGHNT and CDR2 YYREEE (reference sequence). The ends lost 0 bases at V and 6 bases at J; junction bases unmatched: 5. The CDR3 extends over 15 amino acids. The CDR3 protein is CASSLAVGTSNEQFF. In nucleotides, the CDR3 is TGTGCCAGCAGCTTGGCCGTCGGGACTAGCAATGAGCAGTTCTTC.

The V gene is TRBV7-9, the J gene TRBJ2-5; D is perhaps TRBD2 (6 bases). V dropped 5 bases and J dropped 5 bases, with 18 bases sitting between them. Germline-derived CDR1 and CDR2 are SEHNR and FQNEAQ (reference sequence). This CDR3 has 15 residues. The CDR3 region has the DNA TGTGCCAGCAGCGAGAGCTGGGAGGTCGGGGAGACCCAGTACTTC. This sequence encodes CASSESWEVGETQYF.

The CDR3 loop is CASNLGAPGYNEQFF. As DNA, the CDR3 is TGTGCCAGCAACCTAGGTGCCCCTGGGTACAATGAGCAGTTCTTC. The chain recombines TRBV11-2 with TRBJ2-1; D is uncertain. CDR3 length equals 15 residues. The V gene's germline CDR1 is SGHAT and CDR2 FQNNGV. Trimming took off 7 bases at V and 4 bases at J, with 17 bases between the two ends.

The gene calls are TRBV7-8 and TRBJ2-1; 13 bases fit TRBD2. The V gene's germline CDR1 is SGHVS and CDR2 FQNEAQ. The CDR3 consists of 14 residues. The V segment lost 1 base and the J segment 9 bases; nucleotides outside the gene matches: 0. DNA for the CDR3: TGTGCCAGCAGCTTAGGGACTAGCGGGAGTGAGCAGTTCTTC. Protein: CASSLGTSGSEQFF. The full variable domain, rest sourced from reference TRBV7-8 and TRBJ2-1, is GAGVSQSPRYKVAKRGQDVALRCDPISGHVSLFWYQQALGQGPEFLTYFQNEAQLDKSGLPSDRFFAERPEGSVSTLKIQRTQQEDSAVYLCASSLGTSGSEQFFGPGTRLTVL.

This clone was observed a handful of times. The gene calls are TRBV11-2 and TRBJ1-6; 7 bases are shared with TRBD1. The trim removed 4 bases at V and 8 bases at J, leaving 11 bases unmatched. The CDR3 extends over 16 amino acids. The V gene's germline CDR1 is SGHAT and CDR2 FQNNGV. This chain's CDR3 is CASSSIGTEKDSPLHF. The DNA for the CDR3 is TGTGCCAGCAGCTCTATTGGGACAGAAAAGGATTCACCCCTCCACTTT.

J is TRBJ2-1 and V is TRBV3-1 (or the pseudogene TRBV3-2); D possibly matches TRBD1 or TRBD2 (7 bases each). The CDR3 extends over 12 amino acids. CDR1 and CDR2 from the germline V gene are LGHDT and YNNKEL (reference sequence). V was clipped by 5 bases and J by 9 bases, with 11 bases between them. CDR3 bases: TGTGCCAGCAGCGACAGGGAGGGTGAGCAGTTCTTC. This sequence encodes CASSDREGEQFF.

For the CDR3, the DNA is TGTGCCAGCAGTGACGTTGGGAGTCCCGAGCAGTACTTC. Amino acid sequence: CASSDVGSPEQYF. The chain recombines TRBV2 with TRBJ2-7, with D perhaps TRBD2 (5 bases). Germline CDR1 and CDR2: SNHLY and FYNNEI. The CDR3 is made up of 13 amino acids. V lost 3 bases to trimming and J lost 6 bases, with 12 bases between them.

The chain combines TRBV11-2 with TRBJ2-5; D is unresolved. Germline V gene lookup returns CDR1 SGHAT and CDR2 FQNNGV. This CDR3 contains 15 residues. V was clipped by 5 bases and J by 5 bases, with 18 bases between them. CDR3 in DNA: TGTGCCAGCAGCCCCCTAGTCTCGGCCGAGGAGACCCAGTACTTC. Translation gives CASSPLVSAEETQYF.

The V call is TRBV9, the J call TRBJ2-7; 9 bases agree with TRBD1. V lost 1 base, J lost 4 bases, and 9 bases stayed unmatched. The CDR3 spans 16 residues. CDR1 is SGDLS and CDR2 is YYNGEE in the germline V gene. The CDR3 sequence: CASSVLPGDRAYEQYF. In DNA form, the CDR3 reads TGTGCCAGCAGCGTATTACCGGGGGACAGGGCATACGAGCAGTACTTC.

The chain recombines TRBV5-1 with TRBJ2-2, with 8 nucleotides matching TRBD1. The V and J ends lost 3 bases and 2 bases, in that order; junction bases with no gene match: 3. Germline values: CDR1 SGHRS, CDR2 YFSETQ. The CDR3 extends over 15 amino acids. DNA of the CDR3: TGCGCCAGCAGCTGGGACAGGATTAACACCGGGGAGCTGTTTTTT. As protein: CASSWDRINTGELFF.

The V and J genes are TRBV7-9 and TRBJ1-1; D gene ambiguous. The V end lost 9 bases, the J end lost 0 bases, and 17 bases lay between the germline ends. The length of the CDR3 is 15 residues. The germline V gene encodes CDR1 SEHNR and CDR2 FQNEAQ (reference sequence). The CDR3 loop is CASLRVSLMNTEAFF. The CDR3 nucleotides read TGTGCCAGTCTTCGAGTCAGCCTCATGAACACTGAAGCTTTCTTT.

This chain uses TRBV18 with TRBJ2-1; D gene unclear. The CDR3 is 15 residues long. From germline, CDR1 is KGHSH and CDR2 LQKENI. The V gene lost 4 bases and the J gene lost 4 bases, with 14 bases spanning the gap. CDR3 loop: CASSLSTGRYNEQFF. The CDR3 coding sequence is TGTGCCAGCTCACTGTCGACTGGCCGGTACAATGAGCAGTTCTTC.

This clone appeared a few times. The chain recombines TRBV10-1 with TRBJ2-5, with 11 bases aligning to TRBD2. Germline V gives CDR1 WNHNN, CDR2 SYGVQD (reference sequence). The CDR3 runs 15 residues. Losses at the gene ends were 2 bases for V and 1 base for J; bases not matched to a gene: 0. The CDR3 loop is CASSEGTSGQETQYF. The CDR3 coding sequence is TGCGCCAGCAGTGAGGGGACTAGCGGCCAAGAGACCCAGTACTTC.

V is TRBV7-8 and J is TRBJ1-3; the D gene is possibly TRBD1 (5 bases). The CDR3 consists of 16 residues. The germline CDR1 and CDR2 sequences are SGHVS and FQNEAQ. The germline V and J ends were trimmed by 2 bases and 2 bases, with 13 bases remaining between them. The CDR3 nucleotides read TGTGCCAGCAGCTTAAGAACAGGCCTCGCTGGAAACACCATATATTTT. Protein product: CASSLRTGLAGNTIYF.

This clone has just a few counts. CDR3 nucleotide sequence: TGTGCCAGCTCACCAGTTCAGGGCTCGCAGCCCCAGCATTTT. Amino acid sequence: CASSPVQGSQPQHF. The chain links TRBV18 to TRBJ1-5; maybe TRBD1 (5 bases). V lost 2 bases to trimming and J lost 7 bases, with 12 bases between them. The CDR3 contains 14 residues. Per germline, CDR1 KGHSH and CDR2 LQKENI.

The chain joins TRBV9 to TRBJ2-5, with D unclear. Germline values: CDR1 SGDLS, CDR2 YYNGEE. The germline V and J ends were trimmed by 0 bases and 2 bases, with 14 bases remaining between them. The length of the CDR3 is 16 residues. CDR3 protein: CASSVALITRQETQYF. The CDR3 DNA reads TGTGCCAGCAGCGTAGCCTTAATTACCCGACAAGAGACCCAGTACTTC.

CDR3 sequence (DNA): TGTGCCAGCAGCCAACTTTGGGATACGCAGTATTTT. Its protein product is CASSQLWDTQYF. The V call is TRBV3-1 (or the pseudogene TRBV3-2), the J call TRBJ2-3; D not resolved. This CDR3 contains 12 residues. The V end lost 2 bases, the J end lost 6 bases, and 6 bases lay between the germline ends. CDR1 and CDR2 (germline): LGHDT, YNNKEL (reference sequence).